This T cell receptor beta chain was profiled in a study of STAT3 mutations in large granular lymphocyte leukemia. Regarding the study as a whole: In about 30% of the 18 patients, new TCR clonotypes emerged after therapy. In T-cell large granular lymphocyte leukemia, about half of patients showed multiple immunodominant subclonotypes. Clonal expansion was inferred from samples taken at other timepoints. Treatment regimens differed across patients between samplings.

Germline-derived CDR1 and CDR2 are SGHRS and YFSETQ. This CDR3 is built from 17 residues. V was clipped by 5 bases and J by 0 bases; unmatched bases: 9. With respect to this clone: Its target is unknown.

TCRbeta libraries averaged around 39,000 productive templates per sample. Sequenced by immunoSEQ multiplex PCR; TCRdb stores in-frame clones only, minus some. The sample carries roughly 4,000 clones, about two fifths recorded once. This TCR derives from a man aged 60-69 years with T-cell large granular lymphocyte leukemia. Some clones in this sample may be carry-over from other donors' samples. The rearrangement uses TRBV5-1 and TRBJ2-1; 9 nucleotides align to TRBD2. The sequenced sample consisted of peripheral blood mononuclear cells. The CDR3 DNA reads as TGCGCCAGCAGTGTGTCTAGCGGGAAGAGCTCCTACAATGAGCAGTTCTTC. It codes for CASSVSSGKSSYNEQFF. Combining the CDR3 with reference TRBV5-1 and TRBJ2-1 gives the whole variable domain KAGVTQTPRYLIKTRGQQVTLSCSPISGHRSVSWYQQTPGQGLQFLFEYFSETQRNKGNFPGRFSGRQFSNSRSEMNVSTLELGDSALYLCASSVSSGKSSYNEQFFGPGTRLTVL.